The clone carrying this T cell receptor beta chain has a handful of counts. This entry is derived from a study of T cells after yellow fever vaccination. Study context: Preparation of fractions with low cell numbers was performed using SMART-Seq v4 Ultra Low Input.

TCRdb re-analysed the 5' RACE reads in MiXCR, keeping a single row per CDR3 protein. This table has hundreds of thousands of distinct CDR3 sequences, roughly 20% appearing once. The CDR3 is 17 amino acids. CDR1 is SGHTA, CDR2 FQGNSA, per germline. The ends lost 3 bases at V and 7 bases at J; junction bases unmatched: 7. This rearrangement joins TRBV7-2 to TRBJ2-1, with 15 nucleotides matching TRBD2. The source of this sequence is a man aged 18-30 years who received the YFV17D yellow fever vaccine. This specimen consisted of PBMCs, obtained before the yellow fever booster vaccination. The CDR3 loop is CASSLYGLAGGRNEQFF. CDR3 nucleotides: TGTGCCAGCAGCTTGTACGGACTAGCGGGGGGGCGGAATGAGCAGTTCTTC.